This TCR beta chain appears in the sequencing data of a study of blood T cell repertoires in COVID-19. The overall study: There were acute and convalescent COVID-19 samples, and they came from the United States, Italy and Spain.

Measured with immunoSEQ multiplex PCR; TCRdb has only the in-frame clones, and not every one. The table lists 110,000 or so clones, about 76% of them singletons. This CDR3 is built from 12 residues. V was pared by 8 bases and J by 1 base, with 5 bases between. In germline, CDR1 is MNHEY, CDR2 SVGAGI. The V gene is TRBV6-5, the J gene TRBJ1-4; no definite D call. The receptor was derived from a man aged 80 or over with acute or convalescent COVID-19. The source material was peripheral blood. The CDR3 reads CASGETNEKLFF. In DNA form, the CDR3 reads TGTGCCAGCGGAGAAACTAATGAAAAACTGTTTTTT.